The entry below describes one TCR beta chain. The antigen is unknown. Between the trimmed V and J ends, which lost 0 bases and 7 bases, there was a span of 10 bases. From germline, CDR1 is LGHNA and CDR2 YNFKEQ. The CDR3 totals 15 residues. This entry is derived from a study of T cells in localized non-small cell lung cancer. Study-level findings and limits: Among the top 100 tumor clones, a median about 52 appeared in adjacent lung.

TCRdb keeps only in-frame clones here, not all; method: immunoSEQ multiplex PCR. Found here are under 40,000 clones, around nine tenths of them singletons; the top ten hold under 5%. The receptor was isolated from a woman aged 35 to 69 with stage I lung adenocarcinoma. The sample in question was peripheral blood, obtained before any cancer treatment. The V and J genes are TRBV4-2 and TRBJ1-6; maybe TRBD1 (5 bases). CDR3 amino acids: CASSQEGRRNSPLHF. CDR3 nucleotide sequence: TGTGCCAGCAGCCAAGAGGGACGGAGGAATTCACCCCTCCACTTT.